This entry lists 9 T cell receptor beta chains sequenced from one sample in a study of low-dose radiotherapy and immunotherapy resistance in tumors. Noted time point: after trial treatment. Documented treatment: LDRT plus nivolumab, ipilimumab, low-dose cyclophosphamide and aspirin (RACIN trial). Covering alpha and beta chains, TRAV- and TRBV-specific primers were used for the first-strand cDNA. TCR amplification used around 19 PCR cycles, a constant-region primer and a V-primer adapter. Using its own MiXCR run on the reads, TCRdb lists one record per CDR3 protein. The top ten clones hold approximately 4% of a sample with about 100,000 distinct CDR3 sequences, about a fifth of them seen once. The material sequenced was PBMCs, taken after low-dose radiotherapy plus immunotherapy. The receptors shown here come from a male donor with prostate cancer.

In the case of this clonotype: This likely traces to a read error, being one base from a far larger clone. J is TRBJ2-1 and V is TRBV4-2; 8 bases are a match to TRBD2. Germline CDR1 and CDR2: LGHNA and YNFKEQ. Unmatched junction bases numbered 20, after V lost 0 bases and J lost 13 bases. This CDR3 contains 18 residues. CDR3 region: CASSQDLRGGGRQETQFF. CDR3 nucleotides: TGTGCCAGCAGCCAAGATCTTAGGGGCGGGGGGCGCCAAGAGACCCAGTTCTTC.

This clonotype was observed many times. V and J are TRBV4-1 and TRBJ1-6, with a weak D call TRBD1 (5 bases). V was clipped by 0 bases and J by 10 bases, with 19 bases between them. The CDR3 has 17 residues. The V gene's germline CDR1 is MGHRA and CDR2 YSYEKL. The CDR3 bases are TGCGCCAGCAGCCAAGATTTAGCCGAGGGGCGAGGATCACCCCTCCACTTT. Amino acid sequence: CASSQDLAEGRGSPLHF.

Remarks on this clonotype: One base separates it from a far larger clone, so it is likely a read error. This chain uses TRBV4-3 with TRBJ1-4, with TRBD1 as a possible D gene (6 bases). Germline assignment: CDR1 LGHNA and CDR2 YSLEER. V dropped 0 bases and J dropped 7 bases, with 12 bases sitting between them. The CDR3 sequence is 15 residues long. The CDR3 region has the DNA TGCGCCAGCAGCCAAGATCCCGGGGGCATTGAAAAACTGTTTTTT. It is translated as CASSQDPGGIEKLFF.

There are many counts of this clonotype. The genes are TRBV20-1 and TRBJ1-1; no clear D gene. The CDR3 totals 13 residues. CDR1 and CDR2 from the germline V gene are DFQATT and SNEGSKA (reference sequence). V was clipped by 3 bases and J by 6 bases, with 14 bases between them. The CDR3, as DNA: TGCAGTGCTAGCCCCGTGGGGATCTCTGAAGCTTTCTTT. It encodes CSASPVGISEAFF.

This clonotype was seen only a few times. CDR3 region: CASSIDLGSMEQYF. The CDR3 nucleotides read TGTGCCAGTAGTATAGATCTGGGGTCCATGGAGCAGTACTTC. The chain uses TRBV19 and TRBJ2-7; D gene ambiguous. The CDR3 length is 14 residues. CDR1 is LNHDA and CDR2 is SQIVND in the germline V gene (reference sequence). The V end lost 0 bases, the J end lost 7 bases, and 13 bases lay between the germline ends.

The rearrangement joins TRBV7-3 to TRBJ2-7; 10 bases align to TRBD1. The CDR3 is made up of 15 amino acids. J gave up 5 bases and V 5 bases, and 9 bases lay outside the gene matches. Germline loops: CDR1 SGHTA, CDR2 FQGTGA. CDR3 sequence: CASSARGQGRDEQYF. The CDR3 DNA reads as TGTGCCAGCAGCGCTAGGGGACAGGGGCGCGACGAGCAGTACTTC.

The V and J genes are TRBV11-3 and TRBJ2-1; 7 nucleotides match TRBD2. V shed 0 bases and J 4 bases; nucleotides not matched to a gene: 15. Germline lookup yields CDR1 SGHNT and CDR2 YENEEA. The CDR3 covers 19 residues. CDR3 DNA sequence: TGTGCCAGCAGCTTAGATGCCCTCTCCACTAGCGTAGCTTACAATGAGCAGTTCTTC. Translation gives CASSLDALSTSVAYNEQFF.

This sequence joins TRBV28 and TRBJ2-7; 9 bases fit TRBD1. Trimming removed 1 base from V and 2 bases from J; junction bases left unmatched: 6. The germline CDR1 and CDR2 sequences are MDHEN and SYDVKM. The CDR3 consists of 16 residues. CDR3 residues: CASSLSPGQGAYEQYF. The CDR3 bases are TGTGCCAGCAGTTTATCCCCGGGACAGGGAGCCTACGAGCAGTACTTC.

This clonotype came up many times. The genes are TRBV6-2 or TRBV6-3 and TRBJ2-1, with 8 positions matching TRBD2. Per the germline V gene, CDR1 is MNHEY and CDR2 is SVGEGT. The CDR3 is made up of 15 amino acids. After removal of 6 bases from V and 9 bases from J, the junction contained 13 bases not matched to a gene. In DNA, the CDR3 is TGTGCCAGCAGGGATAGCGGGACTAGTATTGGTGAGCAGTTCTTC. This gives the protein CASRDSGTSIGEQFF.